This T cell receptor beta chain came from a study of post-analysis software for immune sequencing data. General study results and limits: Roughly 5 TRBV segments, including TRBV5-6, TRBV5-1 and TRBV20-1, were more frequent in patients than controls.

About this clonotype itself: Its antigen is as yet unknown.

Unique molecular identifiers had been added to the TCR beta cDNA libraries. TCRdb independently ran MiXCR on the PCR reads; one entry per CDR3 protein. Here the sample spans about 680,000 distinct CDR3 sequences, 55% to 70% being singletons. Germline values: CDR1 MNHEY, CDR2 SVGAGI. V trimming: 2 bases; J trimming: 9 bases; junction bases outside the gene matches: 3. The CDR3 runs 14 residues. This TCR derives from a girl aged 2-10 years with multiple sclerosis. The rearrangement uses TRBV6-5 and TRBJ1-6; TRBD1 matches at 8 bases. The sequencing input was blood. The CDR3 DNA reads TGTGCCAGCAGTTACGGCAGGGGGCCTTCACCCCTCCACTTT. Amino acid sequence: CASSYGRGPSPLHF.